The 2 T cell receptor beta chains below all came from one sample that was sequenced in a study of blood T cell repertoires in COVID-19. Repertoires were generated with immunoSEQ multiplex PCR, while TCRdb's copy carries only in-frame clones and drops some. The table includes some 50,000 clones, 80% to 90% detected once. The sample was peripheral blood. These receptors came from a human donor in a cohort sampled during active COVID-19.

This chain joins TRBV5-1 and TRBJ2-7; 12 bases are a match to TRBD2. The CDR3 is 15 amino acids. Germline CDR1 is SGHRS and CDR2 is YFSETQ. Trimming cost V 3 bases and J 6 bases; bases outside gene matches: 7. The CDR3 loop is CASSSLAGGPGEQYF. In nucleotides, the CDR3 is TGCGCCAGCAGCTCCCTAGCGGGAGGGCCCGGCGAGCAGTACTTC.

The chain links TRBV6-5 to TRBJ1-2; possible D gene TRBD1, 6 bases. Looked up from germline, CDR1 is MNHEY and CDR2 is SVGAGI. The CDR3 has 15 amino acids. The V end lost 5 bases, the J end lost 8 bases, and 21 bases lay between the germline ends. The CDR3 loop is CASSRPGQSWRGYTF. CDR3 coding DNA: TGTGCCAGCAGTCGACCCGGACAGTCTTGGAGGGGCTACACCTTC.